This TCR beta chain was observed in a study of cytomegalovirus exposure and HLA in healthy donors. Whole-study findings and limits: Later genetic work tied a missense DCLRE1C variant to beta-chain V and J trimming.

This CDR3 has 18 amino acids. Germline CDR1 is SGHVS and CDR2 is FQNEAQ. The ends were cut back, 3 bases at V and 3 bases at J, with 21 bases in the middle. Researchers ran the PCR with 60 Vbeta and 13 Jbeta primers. The authors' processing: Unique TCR beta chains numbered 60 million to 100 million in a later analysis, with around 11 million shared. TCRdb's copy holds only in-frame clones and misses some; the assay was immunoSEQ multiplex PCR. V, J and clone size derive from that table, while D and trimming were established from the DNA sequence. The sample includes approximately 150,000 clones, about 84% seen only once; the top ten take approximately 3.6%. On this clone: Its antigen is as yet unknown.

This receptor was taken from a male donor in good health and CMV-seronegative. The chain is built from TRBV7-8 and TRBJ1-5, with D uncertain. The sample comprised PBMCs. In DNA form, the CDR3 reads TGTGCCAGCAGCTTTAGATCAGCCGGGGAATTGCCCAATCAGCCCCAGCATTTT. Its translation: CASSFRSAGELPNQPQHF.